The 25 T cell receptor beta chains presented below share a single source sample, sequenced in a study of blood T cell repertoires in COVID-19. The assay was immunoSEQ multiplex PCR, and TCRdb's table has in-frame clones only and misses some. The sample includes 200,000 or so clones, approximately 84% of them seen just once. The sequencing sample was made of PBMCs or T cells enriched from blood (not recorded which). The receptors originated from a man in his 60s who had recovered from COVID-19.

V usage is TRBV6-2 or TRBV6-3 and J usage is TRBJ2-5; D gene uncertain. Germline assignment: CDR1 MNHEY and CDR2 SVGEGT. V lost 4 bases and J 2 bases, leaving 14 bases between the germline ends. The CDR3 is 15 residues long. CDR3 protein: CASSFLGQVQETQYF. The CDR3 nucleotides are TGTGCCAGCAGTTTCCTCGGCCAGGTTCAAGAGACCCAGTACTTC.

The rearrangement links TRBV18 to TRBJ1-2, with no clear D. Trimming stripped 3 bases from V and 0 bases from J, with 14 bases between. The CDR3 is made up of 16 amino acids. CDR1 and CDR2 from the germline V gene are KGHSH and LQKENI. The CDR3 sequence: CASSPESPTTNYGYTF. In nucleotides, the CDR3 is TGTGCCAGCTCACCTGAGTCGCCGACAACTAACTATGGCTACACCTTC.

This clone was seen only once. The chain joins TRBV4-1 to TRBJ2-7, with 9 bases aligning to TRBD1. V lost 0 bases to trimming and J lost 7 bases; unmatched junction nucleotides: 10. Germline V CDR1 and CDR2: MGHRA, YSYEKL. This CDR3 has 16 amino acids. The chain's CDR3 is CASSQETRTGAGEQYF. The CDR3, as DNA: TGCGCCAGCAGCCAAGAGACTCGGACAGGGGCAGGAGAGCAGTACTTC.

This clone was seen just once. This chain's CDR3 is CASSTWDRGFSEAFF. The CDR3 DNA sequence: TGTGCCAGTAGTACGTGGGACAGGGGTTTTTCTGAAGCTTTCTTT. The chain couples TRBV19 to TRBJ1-1; 10 positions agree with TRBD1. Per germline, CDR1 LNHDA and CDR2 SQIVND (reference sequence). This CDR3 is built from 15 residues. J was trimmed by 6 bases and V by 4 bases; bases with no gene match: 8.

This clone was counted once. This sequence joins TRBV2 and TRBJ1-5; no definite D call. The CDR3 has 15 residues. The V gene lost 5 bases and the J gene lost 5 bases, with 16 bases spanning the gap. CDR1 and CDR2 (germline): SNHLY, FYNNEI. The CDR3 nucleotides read TGTGCCAGCAGTCAGGATTGGCAGGCGTATCAGCCCCAGCATTTT. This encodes CASSQDWQAYQPQHF.

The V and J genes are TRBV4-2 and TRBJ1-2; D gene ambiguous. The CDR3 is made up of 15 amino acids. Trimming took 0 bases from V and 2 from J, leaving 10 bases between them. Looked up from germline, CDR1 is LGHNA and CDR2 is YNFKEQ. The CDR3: CASSQDPAGNYGYTF. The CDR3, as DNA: TGTGCCAGCAGCCAAGATCCGGCAGGAAACTATGGCTACACCTTC.

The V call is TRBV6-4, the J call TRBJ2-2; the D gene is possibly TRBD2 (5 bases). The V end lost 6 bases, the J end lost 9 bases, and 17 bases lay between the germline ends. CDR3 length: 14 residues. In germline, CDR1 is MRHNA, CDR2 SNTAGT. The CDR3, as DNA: TGTGCCAGCAGCCCAGGAGGTCACCGGAGGGAGCTGTTTTTT. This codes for CASSPGGHRRELFF.

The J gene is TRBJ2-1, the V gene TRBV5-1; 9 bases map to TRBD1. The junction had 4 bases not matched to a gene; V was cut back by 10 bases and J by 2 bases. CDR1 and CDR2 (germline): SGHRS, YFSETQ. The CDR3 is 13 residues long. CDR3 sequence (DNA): TGCGCCTCGAGGGACAGGGCCTACAATGAGCAGTTCTTC. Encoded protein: CASRDRAYNEQFF.

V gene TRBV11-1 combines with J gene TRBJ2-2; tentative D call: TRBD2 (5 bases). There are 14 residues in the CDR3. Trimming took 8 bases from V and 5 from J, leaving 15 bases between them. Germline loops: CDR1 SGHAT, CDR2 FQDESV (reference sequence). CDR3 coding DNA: TGTGCCAGCGGAGGTAGAACGGGTACCGGGGAGCTGTTTTTT. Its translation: CASGGRTGTGELFF.

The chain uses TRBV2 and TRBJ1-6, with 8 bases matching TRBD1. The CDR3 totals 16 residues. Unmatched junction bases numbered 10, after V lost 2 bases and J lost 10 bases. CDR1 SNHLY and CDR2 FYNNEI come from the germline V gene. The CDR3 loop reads CASSEMRQGAESPLHF. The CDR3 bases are TGTGCCAGCAGTGAAATGCGGCAGGGGGCGGAATCACCCCTCCACTTT.

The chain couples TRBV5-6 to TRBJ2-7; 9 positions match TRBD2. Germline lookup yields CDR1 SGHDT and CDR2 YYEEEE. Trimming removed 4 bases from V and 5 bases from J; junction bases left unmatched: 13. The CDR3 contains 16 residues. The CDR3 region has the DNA TGTGCCAGCAGCACCTTCGGCGGGGGGGTTAGCGACGAGCAGTACTTC. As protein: CASSTFGGGVSDEQYF.

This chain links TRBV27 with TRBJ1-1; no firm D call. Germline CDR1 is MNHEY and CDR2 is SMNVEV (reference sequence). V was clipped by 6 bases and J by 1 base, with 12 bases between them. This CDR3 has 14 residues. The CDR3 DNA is TGTGCCAGCAGCCGAGGGCACCGGAACACTGAAGCTTTCTTT. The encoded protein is CASSRGHRNTEAFF.

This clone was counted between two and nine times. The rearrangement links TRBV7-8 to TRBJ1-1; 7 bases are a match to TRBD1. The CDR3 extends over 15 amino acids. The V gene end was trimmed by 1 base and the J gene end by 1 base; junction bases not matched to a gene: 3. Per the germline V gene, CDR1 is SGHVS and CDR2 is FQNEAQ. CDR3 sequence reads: CASSLERTGNTEAFF. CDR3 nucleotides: TGTGCCAGCAGCTTAGAAAGGACAGGGAACACTGAAGCTTTCTTT.

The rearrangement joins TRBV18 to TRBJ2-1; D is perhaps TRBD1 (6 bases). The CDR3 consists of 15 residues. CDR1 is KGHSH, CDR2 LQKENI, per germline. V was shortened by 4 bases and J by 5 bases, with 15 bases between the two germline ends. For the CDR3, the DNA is TGTGCCAGCTCACGATCGTGGGGGCGCGACAATGAGCAGTTCTTC. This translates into CASSRSWGRDNEQFF.

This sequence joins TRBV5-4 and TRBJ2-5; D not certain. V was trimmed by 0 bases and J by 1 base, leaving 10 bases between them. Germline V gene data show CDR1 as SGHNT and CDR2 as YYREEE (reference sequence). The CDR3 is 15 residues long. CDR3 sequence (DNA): TGTGCCAGCAGCTTGGATTCAGGATCCCAAGAGACCCAGTACTTC. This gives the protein CASSLDSGSQETQYF.

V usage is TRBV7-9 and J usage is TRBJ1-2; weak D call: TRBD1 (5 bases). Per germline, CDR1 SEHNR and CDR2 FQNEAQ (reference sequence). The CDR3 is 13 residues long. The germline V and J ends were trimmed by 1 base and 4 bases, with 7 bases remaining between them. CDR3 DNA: TGTGCCAGCAGCTTAGGACAGATCTATGGCTACACCTTC. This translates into CASSLGQIYGYTF.

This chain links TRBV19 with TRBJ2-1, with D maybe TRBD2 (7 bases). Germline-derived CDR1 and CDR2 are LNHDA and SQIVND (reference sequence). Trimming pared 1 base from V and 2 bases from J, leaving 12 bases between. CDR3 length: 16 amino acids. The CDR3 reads CASSIVPGGTYNEQFF. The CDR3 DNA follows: TGTGCCAGTAGTATAGTTCCGGGGGGCACCTACAATGAGCAGTTCTTC.

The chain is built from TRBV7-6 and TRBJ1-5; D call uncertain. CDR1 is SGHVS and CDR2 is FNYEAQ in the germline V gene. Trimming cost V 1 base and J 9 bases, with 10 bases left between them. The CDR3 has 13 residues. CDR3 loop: CASSLVRGSPQHF. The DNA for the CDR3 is TGTGCCAGCAGCTTAGTTCGGGGTTCGCCCCAGCATTTT.

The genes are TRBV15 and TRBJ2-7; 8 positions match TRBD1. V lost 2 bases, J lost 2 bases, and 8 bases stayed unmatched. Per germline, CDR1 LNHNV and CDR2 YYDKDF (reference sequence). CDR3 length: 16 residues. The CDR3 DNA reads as TGTGCCACCAGCAGAAAAGGACAGGGATCCCCCTACGAGCAGTACTTC. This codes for CATSRKGQGSPYEQYF.

CDR3 sequence: CASSIGDIDEKLFF. The CDR3 DNA reads as TGTGCCAGTAGTATCGGGGACATTGACGAAAAACTGTTTTTT. The chain links TRBV19 to TRBJ1-4; D might be TRBD1 (6 bases). Per the germline V gene, CDR1 is LNHDA and CDR2 is SQIVND (reference sequence). The ends were cut back, 3 bases at V and 8 bases at J, with 13 bases in the middle. The CDR3 totals 14 residues.

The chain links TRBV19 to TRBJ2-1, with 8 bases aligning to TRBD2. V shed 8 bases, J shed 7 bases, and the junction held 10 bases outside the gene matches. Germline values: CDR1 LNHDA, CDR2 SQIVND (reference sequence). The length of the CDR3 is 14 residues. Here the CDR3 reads CASAPRRGDNEQFF. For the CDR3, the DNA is TGTGCCAGTGCCCCTAGGCGGGGGGATAATGAGCAGTTCTTC.

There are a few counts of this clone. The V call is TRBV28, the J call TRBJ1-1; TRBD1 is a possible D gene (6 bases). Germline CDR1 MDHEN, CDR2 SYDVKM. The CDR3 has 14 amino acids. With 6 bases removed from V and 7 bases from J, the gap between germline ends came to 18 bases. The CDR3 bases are TGTGCCAGCAGAGACGGGACACCCGCGGGTGAAGCTTTCTTT. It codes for CASRDGTPAGEAFF.

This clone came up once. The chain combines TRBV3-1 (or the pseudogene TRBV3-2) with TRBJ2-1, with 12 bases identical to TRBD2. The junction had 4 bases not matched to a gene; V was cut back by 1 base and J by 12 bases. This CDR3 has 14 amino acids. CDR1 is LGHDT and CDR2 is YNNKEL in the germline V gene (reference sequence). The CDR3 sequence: CASSQGGLAGRQFF. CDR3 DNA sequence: TGTGCCAGCAGCCAAGGAGGACTAGCGGGGCGGCAGTTCTTC.

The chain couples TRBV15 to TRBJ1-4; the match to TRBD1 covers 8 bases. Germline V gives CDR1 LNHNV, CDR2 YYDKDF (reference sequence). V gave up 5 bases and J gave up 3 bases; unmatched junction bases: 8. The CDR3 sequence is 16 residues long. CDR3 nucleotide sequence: TGTGCCACCAGCCGCCCCGCGGGACAGGCTAATGAAAAACTGTTTTTT. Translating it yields CATSRPAGQANEKLFF. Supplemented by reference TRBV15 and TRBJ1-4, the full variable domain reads DAMVIQNPRYQVTQFGKPVTLSCSQTLNHNVMYWYQQKSSQAPKLLFHYYDKDFNNEADTPDNFQSRRPNTSFCFLDIRSPGLGDTAMYLCATSRPAGQANEKLFFGSGTQLSVL.

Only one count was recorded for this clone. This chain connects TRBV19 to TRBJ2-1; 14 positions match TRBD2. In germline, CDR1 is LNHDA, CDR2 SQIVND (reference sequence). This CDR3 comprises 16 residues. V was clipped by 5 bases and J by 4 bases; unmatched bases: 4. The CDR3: CASSRLAGGPYNEQFF. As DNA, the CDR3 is TGTGCCAGTAGTCGACTAGCGGGGGGGCCGTACAATGAGCAGTTCTTC.